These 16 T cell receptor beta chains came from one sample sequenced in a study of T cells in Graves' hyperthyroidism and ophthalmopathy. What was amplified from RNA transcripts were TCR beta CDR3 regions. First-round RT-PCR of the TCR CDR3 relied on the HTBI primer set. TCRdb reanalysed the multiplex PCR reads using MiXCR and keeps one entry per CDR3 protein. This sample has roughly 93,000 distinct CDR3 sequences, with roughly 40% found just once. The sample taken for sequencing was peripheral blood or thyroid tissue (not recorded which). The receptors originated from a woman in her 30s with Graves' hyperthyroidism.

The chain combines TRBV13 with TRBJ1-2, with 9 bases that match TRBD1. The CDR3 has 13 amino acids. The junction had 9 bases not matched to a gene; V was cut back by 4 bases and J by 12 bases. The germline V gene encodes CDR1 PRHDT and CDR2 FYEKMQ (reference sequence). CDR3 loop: CASSYRDRDLNTF. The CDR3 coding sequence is TGTGCCAGCAGCTACCGGGACAGGGATCTAAACACCTTC.

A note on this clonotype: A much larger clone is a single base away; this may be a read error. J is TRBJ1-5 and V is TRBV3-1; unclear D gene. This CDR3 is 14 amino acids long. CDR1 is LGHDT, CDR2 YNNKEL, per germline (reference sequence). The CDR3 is CASGQAYSNQPQHF. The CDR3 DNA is TGTGCCAGCGGCCAAGCTTATAGCAATCAGCCCCAGCATTTT. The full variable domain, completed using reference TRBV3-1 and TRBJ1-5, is DTAVSQTPKYLVTQMGNDKSIKCEQNLGHDTMYWYKQDSKKFLKIMFSYNNKELIINETVPNRFSPKSPDKAHLNLHINSLELGDSAVYFCASGQAYSNQPQHFGDGTRLSIL.

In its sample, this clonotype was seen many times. The CDR3 DNA reads as TGTGCCAGCACCGGGACTAGCCCCACCGACGAGCAGTACTTC. Its translation: CASTGTSPTDEQYF. V gene TRBV6-5 combines with J gene TRBJ2-7, with 9 positions matching TRBD2. In germline, CDR1 is MNHEY, CDR2 SVGAGI. The trim removed 7 bases at V and 5 bases at J, leaving 9 bases unmatched. The CDR3 is 14 amino acids.

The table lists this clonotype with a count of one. The CDR3, as DNA: TGTGCCAGCAGCTCGAGGCTAGCGGGCACCGGGGAGCTGTTTTTT. It codes for CASSSRLAGTGELFF. The chain carries TRBV7-8 and TRBJ2-2; 8 bases align to TRBD2. V lost 4 bases, J lost 4 bases, and 5 bases stayed unmatched. Germline V gene data show CDR1 as SGHVS and CDR2 as FQNEAQ. The CDR3 runs 15 residues.

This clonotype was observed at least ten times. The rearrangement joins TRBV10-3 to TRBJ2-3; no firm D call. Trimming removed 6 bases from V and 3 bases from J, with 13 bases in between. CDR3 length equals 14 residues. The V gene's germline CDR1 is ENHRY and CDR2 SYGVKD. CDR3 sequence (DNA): TGTGCCATCAGGGGCAGGAGATGGACAGATACGCAGTATTTT. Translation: CAIRGRRWTDTQYF.

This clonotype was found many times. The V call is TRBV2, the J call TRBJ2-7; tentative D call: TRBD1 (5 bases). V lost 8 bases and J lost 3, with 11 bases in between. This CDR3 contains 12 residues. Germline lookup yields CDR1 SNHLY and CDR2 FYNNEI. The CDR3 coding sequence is TGTGCCAGCGCCGGAGACAGCTACGAGCAGTACTTC. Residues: CASAGDSYEQYF. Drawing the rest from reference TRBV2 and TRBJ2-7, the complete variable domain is EPEVTQTPSHQVTQMGQEVILRCVPISNHLYFYWYRQILGQKVEFLVSFYNNEISEKSEIFDDQFSVERPDGSNFTLKIRSTKLEDSAMYFCASAGDSYEQYFGPGTRLTVT.

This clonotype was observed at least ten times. The CDR3 nucleotides read TGTGCCAGCAGCTTCCTTCCCGGGACAGGGGTCGGCTACACCTTC. It translates to CASSFLPGTGVGYTF. The chain recombines TRBV7-9 with TRBJ1-2; 10 nucleotides agree with TRBD1. This CDR3 spans 15 amino acids. J was trimmed by 8 bases and V by 3 bases; bases with no gene match: 9. Germline CDR1 SEHNR, CDR2 FQNEAQ (reference sequence).

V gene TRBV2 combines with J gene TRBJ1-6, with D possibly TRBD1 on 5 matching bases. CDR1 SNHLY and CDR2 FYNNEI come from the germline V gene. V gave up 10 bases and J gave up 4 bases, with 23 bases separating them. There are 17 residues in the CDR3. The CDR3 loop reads CATAGRGTNVYNSPLHF. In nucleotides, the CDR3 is TGTGCCACCGCCGGGCGGGGGACGAACGTGTATAATTCACCCCTCCACTTT.

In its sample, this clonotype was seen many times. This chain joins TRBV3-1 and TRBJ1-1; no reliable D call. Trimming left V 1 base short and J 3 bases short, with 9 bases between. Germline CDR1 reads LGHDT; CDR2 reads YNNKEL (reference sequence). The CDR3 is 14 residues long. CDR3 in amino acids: CASSQGPGDTEAFF. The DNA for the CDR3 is TGTGCCAGCAGCCAAGGTCCCGGAGACACTGAAGCTTTCTTT. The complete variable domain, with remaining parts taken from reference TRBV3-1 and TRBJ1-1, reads DTAVSQTPKYLVTQMGNDKSIKCEQNLGHDTMYWYKQDSKKFLKIMFSYNNKELIINETVPNRFSPKSPDKAHLNLHINSLELGDSAVYFCASSQGPGDTEAFFGQGTRLTVV.

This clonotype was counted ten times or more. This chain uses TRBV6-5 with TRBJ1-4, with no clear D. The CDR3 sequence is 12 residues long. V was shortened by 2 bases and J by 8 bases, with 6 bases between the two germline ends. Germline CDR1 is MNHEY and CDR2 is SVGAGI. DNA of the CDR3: TGTGCCAGCAGTTACCCGGGGGAAAAACTGTTTTTT. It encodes CASSYPGEKLFF.

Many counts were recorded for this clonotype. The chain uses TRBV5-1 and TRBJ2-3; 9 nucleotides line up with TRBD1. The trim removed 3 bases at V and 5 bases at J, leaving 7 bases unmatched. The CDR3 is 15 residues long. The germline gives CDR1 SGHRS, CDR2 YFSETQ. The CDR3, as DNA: TGCGCCAGCAGCTCCCCGGGACAGGGTAGAGATACGCAGTATTTT. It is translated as CASSSPGQGRDTQYF.

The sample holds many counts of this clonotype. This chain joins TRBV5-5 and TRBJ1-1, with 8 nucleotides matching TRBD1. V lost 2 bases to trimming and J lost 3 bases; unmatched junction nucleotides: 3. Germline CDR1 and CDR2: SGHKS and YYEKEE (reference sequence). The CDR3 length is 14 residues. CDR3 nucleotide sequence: TGTGCCAGCAGCTTAAGGACAGGGCACACTGAAGCTTTCTTT. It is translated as CASSLRTGHTEAFF. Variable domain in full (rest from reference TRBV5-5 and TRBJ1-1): DAGVTQSPTHLIKTRGQQVTLRCSPISGHKSVSWYQQVLGQGPQFIFQYYEKEERGRGNFPDRFSARQFPNYSSELNVNALLLGDSALYLCASSLRTGHTEAFFGQGTRLTVV.

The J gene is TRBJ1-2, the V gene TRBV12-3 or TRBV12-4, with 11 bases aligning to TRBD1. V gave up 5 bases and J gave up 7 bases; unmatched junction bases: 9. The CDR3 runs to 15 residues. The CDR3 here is CASSGRTGGEGGYTF. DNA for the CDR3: TGTGCCAGCAGTGGCAGGACAGGGGGCGAGGGTGGCTACACCTTC.

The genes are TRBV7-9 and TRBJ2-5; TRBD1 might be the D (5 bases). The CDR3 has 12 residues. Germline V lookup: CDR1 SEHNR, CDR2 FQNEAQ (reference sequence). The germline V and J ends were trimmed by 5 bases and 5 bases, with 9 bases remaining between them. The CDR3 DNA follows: TGTGCCAGCAGCATACAGGAGGAGACCCAGTACTTC. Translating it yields CASSIQEETQYF.

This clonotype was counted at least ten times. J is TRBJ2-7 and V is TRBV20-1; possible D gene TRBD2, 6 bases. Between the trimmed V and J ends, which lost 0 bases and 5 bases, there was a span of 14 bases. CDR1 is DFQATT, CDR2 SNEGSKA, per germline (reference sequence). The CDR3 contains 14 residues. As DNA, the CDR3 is TGCAGTGCTAGAGACGGGGGAGATTTTGACGAGCAGTACTTC. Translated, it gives CSARDGGDFDEQYF.

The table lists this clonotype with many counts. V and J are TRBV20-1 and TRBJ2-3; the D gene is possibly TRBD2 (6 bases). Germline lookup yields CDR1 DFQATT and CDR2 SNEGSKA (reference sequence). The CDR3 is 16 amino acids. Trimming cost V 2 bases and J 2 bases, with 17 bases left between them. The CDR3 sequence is CSARRAGGGITDTQYF. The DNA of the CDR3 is TGCAGTGCTAGACGCGCGGGCGGCGGGATCACAGATACGCAGTATTTT.